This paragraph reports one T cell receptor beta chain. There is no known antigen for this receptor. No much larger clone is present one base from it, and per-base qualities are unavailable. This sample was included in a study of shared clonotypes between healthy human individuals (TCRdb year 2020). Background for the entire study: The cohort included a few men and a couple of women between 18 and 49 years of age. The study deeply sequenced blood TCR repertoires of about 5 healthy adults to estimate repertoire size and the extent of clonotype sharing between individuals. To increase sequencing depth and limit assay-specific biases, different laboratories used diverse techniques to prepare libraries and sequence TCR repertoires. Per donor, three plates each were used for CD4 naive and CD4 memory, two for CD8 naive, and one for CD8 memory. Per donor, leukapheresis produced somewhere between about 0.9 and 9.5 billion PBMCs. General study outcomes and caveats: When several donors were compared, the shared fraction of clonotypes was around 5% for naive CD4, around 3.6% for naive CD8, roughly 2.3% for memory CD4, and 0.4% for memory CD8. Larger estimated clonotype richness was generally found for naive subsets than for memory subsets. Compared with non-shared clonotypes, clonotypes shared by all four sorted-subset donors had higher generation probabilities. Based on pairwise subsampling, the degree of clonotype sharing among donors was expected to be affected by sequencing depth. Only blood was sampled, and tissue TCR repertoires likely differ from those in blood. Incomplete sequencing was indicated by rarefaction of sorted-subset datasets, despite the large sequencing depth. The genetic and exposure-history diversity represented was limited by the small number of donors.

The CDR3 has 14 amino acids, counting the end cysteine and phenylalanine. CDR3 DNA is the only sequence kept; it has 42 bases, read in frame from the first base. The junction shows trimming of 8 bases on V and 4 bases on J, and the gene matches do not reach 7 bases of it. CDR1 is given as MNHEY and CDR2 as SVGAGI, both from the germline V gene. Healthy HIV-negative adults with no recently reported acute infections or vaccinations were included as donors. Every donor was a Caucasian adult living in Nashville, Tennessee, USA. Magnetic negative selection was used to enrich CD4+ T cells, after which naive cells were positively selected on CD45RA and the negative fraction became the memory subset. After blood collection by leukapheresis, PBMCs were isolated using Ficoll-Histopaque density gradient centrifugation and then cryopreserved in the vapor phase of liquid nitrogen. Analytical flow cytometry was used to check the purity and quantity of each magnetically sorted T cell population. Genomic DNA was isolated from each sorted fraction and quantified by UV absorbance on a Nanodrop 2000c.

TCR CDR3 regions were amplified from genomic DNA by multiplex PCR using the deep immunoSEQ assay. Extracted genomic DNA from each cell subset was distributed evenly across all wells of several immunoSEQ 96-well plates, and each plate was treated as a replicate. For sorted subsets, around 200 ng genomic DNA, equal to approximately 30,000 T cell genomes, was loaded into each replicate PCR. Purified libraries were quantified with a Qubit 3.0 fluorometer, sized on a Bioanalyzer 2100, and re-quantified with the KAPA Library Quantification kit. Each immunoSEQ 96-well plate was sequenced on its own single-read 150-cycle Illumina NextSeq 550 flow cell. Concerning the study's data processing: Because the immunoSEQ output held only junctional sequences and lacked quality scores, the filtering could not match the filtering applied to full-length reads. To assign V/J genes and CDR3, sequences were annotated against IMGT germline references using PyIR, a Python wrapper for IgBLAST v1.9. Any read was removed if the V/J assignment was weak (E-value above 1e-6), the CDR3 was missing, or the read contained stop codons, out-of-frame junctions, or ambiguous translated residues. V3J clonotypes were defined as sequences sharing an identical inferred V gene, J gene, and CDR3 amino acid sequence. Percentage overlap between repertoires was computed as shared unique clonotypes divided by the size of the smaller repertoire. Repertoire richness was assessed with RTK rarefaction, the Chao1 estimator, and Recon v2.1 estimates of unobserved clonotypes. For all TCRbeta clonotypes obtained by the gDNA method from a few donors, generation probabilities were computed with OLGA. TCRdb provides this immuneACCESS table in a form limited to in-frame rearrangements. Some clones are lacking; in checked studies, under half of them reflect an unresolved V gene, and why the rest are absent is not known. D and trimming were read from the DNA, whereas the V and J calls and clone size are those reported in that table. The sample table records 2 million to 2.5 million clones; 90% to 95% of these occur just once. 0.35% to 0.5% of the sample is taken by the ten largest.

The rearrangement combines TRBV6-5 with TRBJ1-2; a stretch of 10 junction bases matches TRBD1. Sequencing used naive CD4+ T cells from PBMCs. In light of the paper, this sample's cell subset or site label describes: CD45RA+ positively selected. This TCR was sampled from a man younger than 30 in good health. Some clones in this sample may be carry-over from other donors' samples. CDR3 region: CASRQGQGTYGYTF. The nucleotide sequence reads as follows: TGTGCCAGCCGCCAGGGACAGGGGACCTATGGCTACACCTTC.